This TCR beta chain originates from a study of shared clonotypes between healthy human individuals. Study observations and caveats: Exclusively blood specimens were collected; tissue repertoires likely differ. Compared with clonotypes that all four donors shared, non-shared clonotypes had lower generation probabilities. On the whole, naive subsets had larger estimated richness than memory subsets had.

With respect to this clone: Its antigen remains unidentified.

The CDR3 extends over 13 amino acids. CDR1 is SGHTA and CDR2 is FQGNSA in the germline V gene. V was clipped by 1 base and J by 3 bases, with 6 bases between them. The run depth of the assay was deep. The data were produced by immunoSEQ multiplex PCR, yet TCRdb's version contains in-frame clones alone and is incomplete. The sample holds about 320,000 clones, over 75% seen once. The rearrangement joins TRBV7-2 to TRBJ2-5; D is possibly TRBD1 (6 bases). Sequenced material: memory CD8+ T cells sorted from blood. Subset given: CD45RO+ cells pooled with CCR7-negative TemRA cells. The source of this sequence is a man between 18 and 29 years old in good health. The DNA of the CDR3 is TGTGCCAGCAGCTTAGACAGGGAAGAGACCCAGTACTTC. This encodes CASSLDREETQYF.